This T cell receptor (beta chain) comes out of a study of cytomegalovirus exposure and HLA in healthy donors. Study-wide points: Common viral pathogens seemed to be connected with several of the most significant clusters, according to a later analysis. Later analysis associated a missense DCLRE1C variant with TCR beta V- and J-gene trimming. Later analysis identified about 17,000 TCR beta sequences associated with HLA alleles, using a false discovery rate threshold of 0.05.

V lost 3 bases to trimming and J lost 2 bases; unmatched junction nucleotides: 1. The CDR3 is made up of 13 amino acids. In germline, CDR1 is MNHEY, CDR2 SMNVEV (reference sequence). Use of 60 Vbeta and 13 Jbeta primers characterized the PCR. Using immunoSEQ multiplex PCR, the repertoire was profiled, and TCRdb retains in-frame clones only, with some absent. The table records approximately 220,000 clones, over 60% of them present only once. Concerning this clone: Its antigen is unknown.

Whereas donors were nominally healthy upon sampling, unrecorded immune exposures were probable. Material for sequencing was PBMCs. This TCR came from a man aged 35-49 years in good health and CMV-seronegative. The genes are TRBV27 and TRBJ2-7; 7 nucleotides agree with TRBD2. The CDR3 bases are TGTGCCAGCAGTTTTGGACTAGCCTACGAGCAGTACTTC. Translating it yields CASSFGLAYEQYF.